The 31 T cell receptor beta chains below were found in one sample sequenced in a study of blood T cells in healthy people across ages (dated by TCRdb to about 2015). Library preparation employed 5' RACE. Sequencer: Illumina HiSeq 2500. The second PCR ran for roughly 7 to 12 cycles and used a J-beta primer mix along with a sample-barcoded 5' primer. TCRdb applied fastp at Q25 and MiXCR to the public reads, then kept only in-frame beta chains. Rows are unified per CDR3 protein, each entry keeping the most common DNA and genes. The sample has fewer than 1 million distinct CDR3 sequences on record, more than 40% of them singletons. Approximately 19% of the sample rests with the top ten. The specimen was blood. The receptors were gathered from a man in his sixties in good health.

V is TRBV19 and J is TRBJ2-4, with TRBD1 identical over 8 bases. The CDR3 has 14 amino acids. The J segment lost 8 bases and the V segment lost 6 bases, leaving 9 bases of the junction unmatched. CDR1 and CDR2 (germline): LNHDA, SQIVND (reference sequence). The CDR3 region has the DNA TGTGCCAGTAGCCGAATCCCGACAGGGGACATTCAGTACTTC. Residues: CASSRIPTGDIQYF.

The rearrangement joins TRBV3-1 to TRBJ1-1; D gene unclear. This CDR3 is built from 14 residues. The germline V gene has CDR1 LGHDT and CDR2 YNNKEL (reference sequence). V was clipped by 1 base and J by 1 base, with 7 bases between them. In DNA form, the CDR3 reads TGTGCCAGCAGCCAAGGCTTCCCGAACACTGAAGCTTTCTTT. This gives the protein CASSQGFPNTEAFF.

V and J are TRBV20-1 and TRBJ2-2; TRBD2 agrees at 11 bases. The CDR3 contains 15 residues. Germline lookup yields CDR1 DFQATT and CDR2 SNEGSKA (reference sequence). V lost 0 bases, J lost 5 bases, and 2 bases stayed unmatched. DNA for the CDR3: TGCAGTGCTAGAGATAGCGGGGGGGGTACCGGGGAGCTGTTTTTT. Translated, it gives CSARDSGGGTGELFF.

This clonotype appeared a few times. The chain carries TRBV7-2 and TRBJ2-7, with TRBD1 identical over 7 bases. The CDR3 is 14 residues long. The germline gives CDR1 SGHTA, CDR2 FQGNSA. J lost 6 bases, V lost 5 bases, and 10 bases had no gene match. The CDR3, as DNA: TGTGCCAGCAGCCCCCAGACAGGGTTGGGCGAGCAGTACTTC. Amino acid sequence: CASSPQTGLGEQYF.

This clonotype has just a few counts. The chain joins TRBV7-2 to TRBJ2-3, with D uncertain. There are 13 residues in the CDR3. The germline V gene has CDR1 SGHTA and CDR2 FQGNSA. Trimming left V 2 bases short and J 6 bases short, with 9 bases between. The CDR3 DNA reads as TGTGCCAGCAGCTTACAGGACCCCGATACGCAGTATTTT. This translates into CASSLQDPDTQYF.

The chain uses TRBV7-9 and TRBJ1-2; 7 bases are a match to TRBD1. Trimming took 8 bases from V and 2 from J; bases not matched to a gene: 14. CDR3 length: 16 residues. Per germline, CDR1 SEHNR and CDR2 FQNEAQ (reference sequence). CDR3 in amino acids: CASGLPGGQENYGYTF. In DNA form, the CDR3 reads TGTGCCAGCGGACTTCCCGGTGGACAGGAGAACTATGGCTACACCTTC.

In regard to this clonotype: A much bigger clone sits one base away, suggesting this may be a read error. CDR3 residues: CASSSGGIEQFF. CDR3 coding DNA: TGTGCCAGCAGCTCAGGGGGGATTGAGCAGTTCTTC. The J gene is TRBJ2-1, the V gene TRBV6-2 or TRBV6-3; possible D gene TRBD1, 7 bases. Germline V lookup: CDR1 MNHEY, CDR2 SVGEGT. The CDR3 sequence is 12 residues long. Between the trimmed V and J ends, which lost 6 bases and 9 bases, there was a span of 12 bases.

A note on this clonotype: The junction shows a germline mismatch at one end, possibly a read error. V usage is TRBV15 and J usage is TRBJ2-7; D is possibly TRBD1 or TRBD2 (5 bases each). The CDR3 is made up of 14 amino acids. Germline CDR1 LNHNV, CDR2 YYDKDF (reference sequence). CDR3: CATSGDRGTYEQYF. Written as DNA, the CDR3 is TGTGCCACCAGCGGAGATCGGGGCACCTACGAGCAGTACTTC.

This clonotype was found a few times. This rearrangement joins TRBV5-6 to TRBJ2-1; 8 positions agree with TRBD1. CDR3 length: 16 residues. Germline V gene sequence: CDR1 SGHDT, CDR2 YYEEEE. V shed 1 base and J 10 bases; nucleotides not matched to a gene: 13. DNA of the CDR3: TGTGCCAGCAGCTTGTTCTCAGGGGACAGGAGGGGGGAGCAGTTCTTC. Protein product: CASSLFSGDRRGEQFF.

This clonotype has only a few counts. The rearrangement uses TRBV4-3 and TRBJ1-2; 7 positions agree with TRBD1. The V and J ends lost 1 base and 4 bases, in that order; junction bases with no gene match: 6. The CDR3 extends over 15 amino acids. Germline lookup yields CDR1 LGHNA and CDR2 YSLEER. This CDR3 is CASSQVGQAVYGYTF. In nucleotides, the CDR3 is TGCGCCAGCAGCCAAGTAGGACAGGCCGTCTATGGCTACACCTTC.

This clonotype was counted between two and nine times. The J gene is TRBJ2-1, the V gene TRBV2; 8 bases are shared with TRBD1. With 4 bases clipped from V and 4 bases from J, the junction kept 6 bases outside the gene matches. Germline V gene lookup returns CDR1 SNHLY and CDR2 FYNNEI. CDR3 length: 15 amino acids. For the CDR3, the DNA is TGTGCCAGCAGTGCCAGGGGGCTAGAGTACAATGAGCAGTTCTTC. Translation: CASSARGLEYNEQFF.

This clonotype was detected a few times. This CDR3 reads CASSEYSGTGASPLHF. The DNA of the CDR3 is TGTGCCAGCAGTGAATATTCCGGGACAGGGGCTTCACCCCTCCACTTT. The chain is built from TRBV25-1 and TRBJ1-6; 10 nucleotides line up with TRBD1. This CDR3 is 16 amino acids long. Germline assignment: CDR1 MGHDK and CDR2 SYGVNS. The junction had 5 bases not matched to a gene; V was cut back by 0 bases and J by 9 bases.

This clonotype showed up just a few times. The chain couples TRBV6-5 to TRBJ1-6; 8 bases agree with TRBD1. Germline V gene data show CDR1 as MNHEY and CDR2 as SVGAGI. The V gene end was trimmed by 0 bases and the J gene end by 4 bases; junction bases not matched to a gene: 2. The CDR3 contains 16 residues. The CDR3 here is CASSYSRQGYNSPLHF. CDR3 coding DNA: TGTGCCAGCAGTTACTCCCGACAGGGGTATAATTCACCCCTCCACTTT.

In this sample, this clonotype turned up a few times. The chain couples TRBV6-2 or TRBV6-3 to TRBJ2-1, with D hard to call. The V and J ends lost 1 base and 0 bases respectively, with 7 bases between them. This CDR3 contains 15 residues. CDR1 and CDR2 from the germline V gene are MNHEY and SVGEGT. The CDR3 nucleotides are TGTGCCAGCAGTTACTGGGCAAGCTCCTACAATGAGCAGTTCTTC. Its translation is CASSYWASSYNEQFF.

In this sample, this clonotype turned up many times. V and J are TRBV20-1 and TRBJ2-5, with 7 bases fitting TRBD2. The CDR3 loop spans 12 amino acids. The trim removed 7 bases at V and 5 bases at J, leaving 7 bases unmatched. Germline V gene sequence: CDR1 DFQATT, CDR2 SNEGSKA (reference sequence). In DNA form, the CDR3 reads TGCAGTGGCAATCGGCGGGGGGAGACCCAGTACTTC. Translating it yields CSGNRRGETQYF.

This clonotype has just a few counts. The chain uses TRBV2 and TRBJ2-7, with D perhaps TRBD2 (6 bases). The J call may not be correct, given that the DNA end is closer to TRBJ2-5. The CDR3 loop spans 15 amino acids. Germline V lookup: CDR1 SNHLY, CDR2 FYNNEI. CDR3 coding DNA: TGTGCCAGCAGTGGGGGGGTGAACCTCAGTGGGACCCAGTACTTC. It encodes CASSGGVNLSGTQYF.

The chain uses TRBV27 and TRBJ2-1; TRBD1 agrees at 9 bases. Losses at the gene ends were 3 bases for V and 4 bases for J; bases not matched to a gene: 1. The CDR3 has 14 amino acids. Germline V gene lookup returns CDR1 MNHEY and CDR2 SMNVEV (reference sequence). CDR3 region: CASSFGTGYNEQFF. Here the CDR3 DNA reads TGTGCCAGCAGTTTCGGGACAGGGTACAATGAGCAGTTCTTC.

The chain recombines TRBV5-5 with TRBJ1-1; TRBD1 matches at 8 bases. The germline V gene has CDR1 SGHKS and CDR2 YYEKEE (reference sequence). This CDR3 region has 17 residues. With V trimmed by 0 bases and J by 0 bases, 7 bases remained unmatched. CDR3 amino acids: CASSLGQGAGMNTEAFF. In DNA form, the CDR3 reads TGTGCCAGCAGCTTGGGCCAGGGGGCGGGAATGAACACTGAAGCTTTCTTT.

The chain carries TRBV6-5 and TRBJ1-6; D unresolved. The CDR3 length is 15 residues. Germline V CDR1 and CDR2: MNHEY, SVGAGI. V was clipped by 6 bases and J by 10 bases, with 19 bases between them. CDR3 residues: CASSSGWTVLSPLHF. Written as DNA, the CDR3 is TGTGCCAGCAGCTCGGGTTGGACGGTACTATCACCCCTCCACTTT.

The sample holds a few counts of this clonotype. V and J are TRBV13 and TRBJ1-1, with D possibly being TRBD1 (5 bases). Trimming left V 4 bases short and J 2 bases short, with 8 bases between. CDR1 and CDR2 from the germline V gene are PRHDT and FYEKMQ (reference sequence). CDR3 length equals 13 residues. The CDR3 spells CASSSGSNTEAFF. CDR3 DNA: TGTGCCAGCAGCTCAGGGAGTAACACTGAAGCTTTCTTT.

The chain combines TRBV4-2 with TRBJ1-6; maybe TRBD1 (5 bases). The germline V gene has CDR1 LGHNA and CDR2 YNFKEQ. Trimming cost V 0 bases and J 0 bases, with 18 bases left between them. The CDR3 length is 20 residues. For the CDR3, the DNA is TGTGCCAGCAGCCAAGATCTAGGGGACGGATCGGGCTCCTATAATTCACCCCTCCACTTT. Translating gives CASSQDLGDGSGSYNSPLHF.

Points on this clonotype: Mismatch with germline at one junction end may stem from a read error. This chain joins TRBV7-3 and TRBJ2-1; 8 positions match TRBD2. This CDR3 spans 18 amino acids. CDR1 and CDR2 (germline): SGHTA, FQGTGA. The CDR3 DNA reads TGTGTCAGCAGCTATGGGGGGGGTAGCGGGGCCAGAGGGAATGAGCAGTTCTTC. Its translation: CVSSYGGGSGARGNEQFF.

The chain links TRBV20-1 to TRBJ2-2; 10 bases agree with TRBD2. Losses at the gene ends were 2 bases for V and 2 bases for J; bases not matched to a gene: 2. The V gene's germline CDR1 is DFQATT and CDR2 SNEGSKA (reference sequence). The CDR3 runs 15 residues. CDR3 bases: TGCAGTGCTAGACTAGCGGGGGCTAACACCGGGGAGCTGTTTTTT. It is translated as CSARLAGANTGELFF.

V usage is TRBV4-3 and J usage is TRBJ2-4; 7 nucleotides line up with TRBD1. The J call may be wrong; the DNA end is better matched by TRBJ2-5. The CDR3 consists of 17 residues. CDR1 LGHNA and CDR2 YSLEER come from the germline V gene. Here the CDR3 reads CASSQNPPTGIQETQYF. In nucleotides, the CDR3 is TGCGCCAGCAGCCAAAATCCCCCGACAGGGATTCAGGAGACCCAGTACTTC.

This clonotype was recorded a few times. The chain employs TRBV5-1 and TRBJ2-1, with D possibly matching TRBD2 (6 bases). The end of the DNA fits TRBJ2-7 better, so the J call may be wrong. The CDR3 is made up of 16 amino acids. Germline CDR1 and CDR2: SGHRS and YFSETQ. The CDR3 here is CASSLAGGLSYNEQYF. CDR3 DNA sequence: TGCGCCAGCAGCTTGGCTGGGGGGTTGTCCTACAATGAGCAGTACTTC.

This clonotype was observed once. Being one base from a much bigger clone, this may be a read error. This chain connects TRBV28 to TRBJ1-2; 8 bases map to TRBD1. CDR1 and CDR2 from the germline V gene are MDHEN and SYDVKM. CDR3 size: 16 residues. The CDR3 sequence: CAAKRTGWGANYGNTF. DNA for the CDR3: TGTGCCGCAAAGAGGACAGGGTGGGGGGCTAACTATGGCAACACCTTC.

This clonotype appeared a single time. In DNA form, the CDR3 reads TGTGCCAGCAGCTCCGGGACTAACGTACAAGAGACCCAGTACTTC. Its translation: CASSSGTNVQETQYF. The gene calls are TRBV7-9 and TRBJ2-5, with 7 bases matching TRBD2. The CDR3 extends over 15 amino acids. Germline V gives CDR1 SEHNR, CDR2 FQNEAQ (reference sequence). J gave up 2 bases and V 4 bases, and 7 bases lay outside the gene matches.

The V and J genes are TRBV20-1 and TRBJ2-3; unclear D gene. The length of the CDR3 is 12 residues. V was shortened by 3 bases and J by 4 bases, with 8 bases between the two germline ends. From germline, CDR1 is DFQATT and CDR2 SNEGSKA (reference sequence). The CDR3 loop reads CSARVRADTQYF. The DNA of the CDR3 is TGCAGTGCTAGGGTCCGCGCAGATACGCAGTATTTT.

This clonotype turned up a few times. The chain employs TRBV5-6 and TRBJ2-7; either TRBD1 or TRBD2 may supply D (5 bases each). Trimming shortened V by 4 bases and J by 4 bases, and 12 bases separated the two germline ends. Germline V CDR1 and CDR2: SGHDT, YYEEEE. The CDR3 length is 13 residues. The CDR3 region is CASSKGRLYEQYF. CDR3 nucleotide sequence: TGTGCCAGCAGCAAGGGACGCCTATACGAGCAGTACTTC.

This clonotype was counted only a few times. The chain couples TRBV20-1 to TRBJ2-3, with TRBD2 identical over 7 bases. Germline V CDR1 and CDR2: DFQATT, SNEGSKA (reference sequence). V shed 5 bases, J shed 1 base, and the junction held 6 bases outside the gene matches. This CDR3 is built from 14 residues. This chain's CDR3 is CSAPLAGGTDTQYF. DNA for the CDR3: TGCAGTGCTCCTTTGGCGGGGGGCACAGATACGCAGTATTTT.

CDR3 sequence: CASSATGAGETQYF. The DNA for the CDR3 is TGTGCCAGCAGCGCTACGGGGGCCGGGGAGACCCAGTACTTC. The chain joins TRBV9 to TRBJ2-5; D tentatively fits TRBD1 or TRBD2 (6 bases each). Germline values: CDR1 SGDLS, CDR2 YYNGEE. This CDR3 contains 14 residues. V was shortened by 3 bases and J by 5 bases, with 14 bases between the two germline ends.